Below, 11 T cell receptor beta chains from the same sample are listed, as sequenced in a study of identical twins. One entry per CDR3 protein, called by TCRdb with MiXCR from the 5' RACE reads. The sample has 200,000 to 250,000 distinct CDR3 sequences, roughly 7.5% seen once. These same records also appear under a second study, on yellow fever vaccine responses in identical twins.

Material for sequencing was memory (CD45RO+) T cells sorted from blood. These receptors were collected from a woman younger than 30 in good health.

This clonotype came up a few times. This rearrangement joins TRBV14 to TRBJ2-5, with TRBD1 identical over 7 bases. The CDR3 runs to 15 residues. Per germline, CDR1 SGHDN and CDR2 FVKESK. The V and J ends lost 1 base and 4 bases, in that order; junction bases with no gene match: 6. CDR3 DNA: TGTGCCAGCAGCCAAGGATTGACAGGGTCAGAGACCCAGTACTTC. Amino acid sequence: CASSQGLTGSETQYF.

There are a few counts of this clonotype. The chain combines TRBV6-5 with TRBJ1-6; possible D gene TRBD1, 5 bases. CDR1 is MNHEY, CDR2 SVGAGI, per germline. This CDR3 spans 13 amino acids. Trimming cost V 4 bases and J 14 bases, with 15 bases left between them. CDR3 loop: CASSLTQGLTLHF. DNA for the CDR3: TGTGCCAGCAGTTTAACTCAGGGACTAACCCTCCACTTT.

This clonotype has a count of ten or more. The V gene is TRBV14, the J gene TRBJ2-3; 13 bases match TRBD2. V trimming: 4 bases; J trimming: 0 bases; junction bases outside the gene matches: 4. Germline V lookup: CDR1 SGHDN, CDR2 FVKESK. The CDR3 extends over 17 amino acids. CDR3 sequence (DNA): TGTGCCAGCAGCCGGACTAGCGGGGGCCTTAGCACAGATACGCAGTATTTT. Its protein product is CASSRTSGGLSTDTQYF.

The J gene is TRBJ1-4, the V gene TRBV6-1; maybe TRBD1 (5 bases). The CDR3 has 14 amino acids. Between the trimmed V and J ends, which lost 6 bases and 5 bases, there was a span of 13 bases. CDR1 and CDR2 (germline): MNHNS, SASEGT. The CDR3 reads CASRVSGGNEKLFF. The DNA for the CDR3 is TGTGCCAGCAGAGTCAGCGGGGGGAATGAAAAACTGTTTTTT.

The genes are TRBV24-1 and TRBJ2-2; D is uncertain. Germline loops: CDR1 KGHDR, CDR2 SFDVKD. Trimming pared 4 bases from V and 0 bases from J, leaving 2 bases between. There are 13 residues in the CDR3. The CDR3 DNA reads as TGTGCCACCAGTGAGCCGAACACCGGGGAGCTGTTTTTT. Amino acids: CATSEPNTGELFF.

The J gene is TRBJ2-2, the V gene TRBV6-1; possibly TRBD1 for D (6 bases). Germline lookup yields CDR1 MNHNS and CDR2 SASEGT. V lost 6 bases to trimming and J lost 3 bases, with 11 bases between them. This CDR3 is 14 amino acids long. The CDR3 sequence: CASRRDTDTGELFF. The CDR3 DNA sequence: TGTGCCAGCAGAAGGGACACCGACACCGGGGAGCTGTTTTTT.

This clonotype came up many times. The chain has TRBV7-2 and TRBJ2-1; 10 positions match TRBD2. The germline V gene has CDR1 SGHTA and CDR2 FQGNSA. The CDR3 runs to 15 residues. V trimming: 6 bases; J trimming: 3 bases; junction bases outside the gene matches: 5. DNA of the CDR3: TGTGCCAGCAGGAAGCGGGAGGGGGGCTACAATGAGCAGTTCTTC. This sequence encodes CASRKREGGYNEQFF.

This clonotype has ten or more counts. The CDR3 loop reads CASSLAPSAAYEQYF. CDR3 nucleotides: TGTGCCAGCAGCTTAGCCCCTAGCGCCGCCTACGAGCAGTACTTC. This chain links TRBV7-2 with TRBJ2-7; D possibly corresponds to TRBD2 (6 bases). Deletions cut 0 bases from V and 2 bases from J, with 11 bases between. This CDR3 has 15 residues. Germline CDR1 is SGHTA and CDR2 is FQGNSA.

A few counts support this clonotype. This chain connects TRBV20-1 to TRBJ1-2; tentatively, D is TRBD1 (5 bases). V was clipped by 6 bases and J by 10 bases, with 9 bases between them. This CDR3 is built from 9 residues. Germline CDR1 and CDR2: DFQATT and SNEGSKA (reference sequence). The CDR3, as DNA: TGCAGTGCGAGACAGACCTACACCTTC. Its translation is CSARQTYTF.

V is TRBV27 and J is TRBJ2-3; TRBD1 matches 7 bases. After removal of 2 bases from V and 5 bases from J, the junction contained 10 bases not matched to a gene. The germline V gene encodes CDR1 MNHEY and CDR2 SMNVEV (reference sequence). This CDR3 comprises 16 residues. The CDR3 region is CASSLTGAGGIDTQYF. The CDR3 bases are TGTGCCAGCAGTTTAACAGGGGCTGGGGGAATAGATACGCAGTATTTT.

This clonotype occurred many times. The chain is built from TRBV7-2 and TRBJ2-3; the match to TRBD1 covers 8 bases. The CDR3 has 15 residues. The germline gives CDR1 SGHTA, CDR2 FQGNSA. After removal of 5 bases from V and 0 bases from J, the junction contained 4 bases not matched to a gene. The CDR3 region is CASSPTGDSTDTQYF. The CDR3 DNA is TGTGCCAGCAGCCCGACAGGGGATAGCACAGATACGCAGTATTTT.